This T cell receptor (beta chain) derives from a study of shared clonotypes between healthy human individuals. About the research overall: A couple of female and three male donors aged 18 to 49 were enrolled. Points from the study as a whole: Among non-shared clonotypes, generation probabilities were lower than among those shared by all four donors. The represented genetic and exposure-history diversity was limited by the small number of donors.

A word on this clone: Its antigen is unidentified.

Sequenced by immunoSEQ multiplex PCR; TCRdb stores in-frame clones only, minus some. This sample has millions of clones; approximately 95% occur once, and the top ten carry 0.85% to 1.2%. Per germline, CDR1 SGHTA and CDR2 FQGTGA. The CDR3 length is 13 residues. Trimming took off 5 bases at V and 8 bases at J, with 13 bases between the two ends. Only CD45RO-negative cells positively selected for CCR7 counted as naive CD8 cells, so terminally differentiated effector memory CD45RA+ cells were excluded. The specimen was naive CD8+ T cells sorted from blood. The receptor was derived from a young man in good health. The chain is built from TRBV7-3 and TRBJ1-3; unclear D gene. Here the CDR3 DNA reads TGTGCCAGCAGCCCAACACCGGGTCACACCATATATTTT. As protein: CASSPTPGHTIYF. The variable domain in full, completed from reference TRBV7-3 and TRBJ1-3, reads GAGVSQTPSNKVTEKGKYVELRCDPISGHTALYWYRQSLGQGPEFLIYFQGTGAADDSGLPNDRFFAVRPEGSVSTLKIQRTERGDSAVYLCASSPTPGHTIYFGEGSWLTVV.